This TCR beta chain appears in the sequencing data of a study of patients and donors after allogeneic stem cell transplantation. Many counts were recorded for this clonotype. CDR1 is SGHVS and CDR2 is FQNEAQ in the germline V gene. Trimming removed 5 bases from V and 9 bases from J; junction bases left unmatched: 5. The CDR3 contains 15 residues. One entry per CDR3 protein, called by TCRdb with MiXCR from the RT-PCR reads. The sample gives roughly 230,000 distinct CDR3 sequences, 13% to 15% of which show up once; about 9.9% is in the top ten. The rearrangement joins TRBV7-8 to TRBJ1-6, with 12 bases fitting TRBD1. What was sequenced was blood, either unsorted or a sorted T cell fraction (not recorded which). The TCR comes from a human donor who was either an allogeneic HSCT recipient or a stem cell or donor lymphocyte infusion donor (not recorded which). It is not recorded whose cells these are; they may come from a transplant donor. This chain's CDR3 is CASSPRDRGLSPLHF. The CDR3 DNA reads TGTGCCAGCAGCCCGCGGGACAGGGGGCTTTCACCCCTCCACTTT. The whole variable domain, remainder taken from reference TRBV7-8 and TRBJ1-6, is GAGVSQSPRYKVAKRGQDVALRCDPISGHVSLFWYQQALGQGPEFLTYFQNEAQLDKSGLPSDRFFAERPEGSVSTLKIQRTQQEDSAVYLCASSPRDRGLSPLHFGNGTRLTVT.